A selection of T cell receptor beta chains follows, all from one sample in a study of read filtering for tumor transcriptome and immune sequencing. TCRdb re-analysed the reads in MiXCR, keeping a single row per CDR3 protein. The sample comprises some 22,000 distinct CDR3 sequences, about 20% of which are singletons, and roughly 17% rests with the top ten. Sequencing was performed on a population of CD138-negative cells sorted from bone marrow. Receptors were obtained from a donor at least 40 years old with multiple myeloma. The CDR3 runs from the conserved cysteine through the conserved F or W. D genes are given only for firm matches. Some rows mark clone size as missing; the rest say once, few, many or name a class of expanded clone.

cdr3_aa: CSASRGNTEAFF; cdr3_nt: TGCAGCGCCTCCAGGGGGAACACTGAAGCTTTCTTT; v_call: TRBV29-1; clone_size: many; j_call: TRBJ1-1; d_call: NA
cdr3_aa: CSARTSTGWEQYF; cdr3_nt: TGCAGTGCTAGAACCTCGACAGGGTGGGAGCAGTACTTC; v_call: TRBV20-1; clone_size: many; j_call: TRBJ2-7; d_call: TRBD1
cdr3_aa: CASSQAGSNNSPLHF; cdr3_nt: TGTGCCAGCAGCCAAGCCGGGAGTAATAATTCACCCCTCCACTTT; v_call: TRBV3-1; clone_size: many; j_call: TRBJ1-6; d_call: NA
cdr3_aa: CASSEGRGAGTEQYF; cdr3_nt: TGTGCCAGCAGTGAGGGACGAGGGGCGGGGACCGAGCAGTACTTC; v_call: TRBV2; clone_size: many; j_call: TRBJ2-7; d_call: NA
cdr3_aa: CASSIVSGRTGELFF; cdr3_nt: TGTGCCAGTAGTATAGTCTCGGGGCGCACCGGGGAGCTGTTTTTT; v_call: TRBV19; clone_size: many; j_call: TRBJ2-2; d_call: NA
cdr3_aa: CASSSQRGAYEQYF; cdr3_nt: TGTGCCAGCAGTTCCCAGCGGGGTGCCTACGAGCAGTACTTC; v_call: TRBV6-2/TRBV6-3; clone_size: many; j_call: TRBJ2-7; d_call: TRBD2
cdr3_aa: CASRDRFDEKLFF; cdr3_nt: TGTGCCAGCAGGGACAGGTTCGATGAAAAACTGTTTTTT; v_call: TRBV3-1; clone_size: many; j_call: TRBJ1-4; d_call: TRBD1
cdr3_aa: CASSEGYGTSGRREQFF; cdr3_nt: TGTGCCAGCAGTGAGGGGTATGGGACTAGCGGGAGGAGAGAGCAGTTCTTC; v_call: TRBV2; clone_size: NA; j_call: TRBJ2-1; d_call: TRBD2
cdr3_aa: CASSPSGMGLSYEQYF; cdr3_nt: TGTGCCAGCAGCCCTAGCGGAATGGGTCTCTCCTACGAGCAGTACTTC; v_call: TRBV6-2/TRBV6-3; clone_size: many; j_call: TRBJ2-7; d_call: TRBD2
cdr3_aa: CSVVTTGFNNGYTF; cdr3_nt: TGCAGCGTGGTTACGACAGGTTTCAACAATGGCTACACCTTC; v_call: TRBV29-1; clone_size: many; j_call: TRBJ1-2; d_call: NA
cdr3_aa: CASSEILPGLAGERVYNEQFF; cdr3_nt: TGTGCCAGCAGTGAAATTCTACCGGGACTAGCGGGAGAGAGGGTTTACAATGAGCAGTTCTTC; v_call: TRBV6-1; clone_size: many; j_call: TRBJ2-1; d_call: TRBD2
cdr3_aa: CAGSPDGSSYGQYF; cdr3_nt: TGTGCCGGCAGCCCGGACGGGAGCTCCTACGGGCAGTACTTC; v_call: TRBV11-2; clone_size: NA; j_call: TRBJ2-7; d_call: NA
cdr3_aa: CASSLRAGRMTEAFF; cdr3_nt: TGTGCCAGCAGTTTAAGGGCAGGGAGGATGACTGAAGCTTTCTTT; v_call: TRBV28; clone_size: many; j_call: TRBJ1-1; d_call: NA
cdr3_aa: CSASSIAGGEDTQYF; cdr3_nt: TGCAGTGCTAGTTCGATAGCGGGAGGAGAAGATACGCAGTATTTT; v_call: TRBV20-1; clone_size: many; j_call: TRBJ2-3; d_call: TRBD2
cdr3_aa: CSVRDSNQPQHF; cdr3_nt: TGCAGCGTTCGGGACAGCAATCAGCCCCAGCATTTT; v_call: TRBV29-1; clone_size: many; j_call: TRBJ1-5; d_call: NA
cdr3_aa: CSATSDTDTQYF; cdr3_nt: TGCAGTGCCACCAGCGATACAGATACGCAGTATTTT; v_call: TRBV20-1; clone_size: many; j_call: TRBJ2-3; d_call: NA
cdr3_aa: CAIGTRGTSGITDTQYF; cdr3_nt: TGTGCCATCGGTACCCGGGGCACTAGCGGGATTACAGATACGCAGTATTTT; v_call: TRBV10-3; clone_size: many; j_call: TRBJ2-3; d_call: TRBD2
cdr3_aa: CASSLGTSGYNEQFF; cdr3_nt: TGTGCTAGCAGCCTCGGGACTAGCGGATACAATGAGCAGTTCTTC; v_call: TRBV7-7; clone_size: many; j_call: TRBJ2-1; d_call: TRBD2
cdr3_aa: CSARTGGQRDTQYF; cdr3_nt: TGCAGTGCTAGGACGGGAGGGCAGAGAGATACGCAGTATTTT; v_call: TRBV20-1; clone_size: many; j_call: TRBJ2-3; d_call: TRBD2
cdr3_aa: CASSRDVGLYEQYF; cdr3_nt: TGTGCCAGTAGTCGGGATGTTGGTCTCTACGAGCAGTACTTC; v_call: TRBV19; clone_size: many; j_call: TRBJ2-7; d_call: NA
cdr3_aa: CASSYNEQFF; cdr3_nt: TGTGCCAGCTCCTACAATGAGCAGTTCTTC; v_call: TRBV28; clone_size: medium-sized; j_call: TRBJ2-1; d_call: NA
cdr3_aa: CASSPGTSGRNEQFF; cdr3_nt: TGCGCCAGCAGCCCGGGGACTAGCGGGAGGAATGAGCAGTTCTTC; v_call: TRBV5-1; clone_size: medium-sized; j_call: TRBJ2-1; d_call: TRBD2
cdr3_aa: CASSLLGTGYNEQFF; cdr3_nt: TGCGCCAGCAGCTTGTTGGGGACTGGTTACAATGAGCAGTTCTTC; v_call: TRBV5-1; clone_size: NA; j_call: TRBJ2-1; d_call: NA
cdr3_aa: CSATRQGSYEQYF; cdr3_nt: TGCAGTGCTACCCGACAGGGGAGCTACGAGCAGTACTTC; v_call: TRBV20-1; clone_size: many; j_call: TRBJ2-7; d_call: TRBD1
cdr3_aa: CASSLETGELFF; cdr3_nt: TGTGCCAGCAGCTTGGAGACCGGGGAGCTGTTTTTT; v_call: TRBV7-9; clone_size: few; j_call: TRBJ2-2; d_call: NA
cdr3_aa: CSVGNPGQGKAFF; cdr3_nt: TGCAGCGTGGGAAATCCCGGACAGGGGAAGGCTTTCTTT; v_call: TRBV29-1; clone_size: many; j_call: TRBJ1-1; d_call: TRBD1
cdr3_aa: CASRTGTSVNEQFF; cdr3_nt: TGTGCCAGCAGAACCGGGACTAGCGTAAATGAGCAGTTCTTC; v_call: TRBV7-2; clone_size: NA; j_call: TRBJ2-1; d_call: TRBD2
cdr3_aa: CASSLLNTGELFF; cdr3_nt: TGTGCCAGCAGTCTATTAAACACCGGGGAGCTGTTTTTT; v_call: TRBV28; clone_size: many; j_call: TRBJ2-2; d_call: NA
cdr3_aa: CAISRQVAGGTDEQFF; cdr3_nt: TGTGCCATCAGTCGGCAGGTAGCGGGAGGGACGGATGAGCAGTTCTTC; v_call: TRBV10-3; clone_size: many; j_call: TRBJ2-1; d_call: TRBD2
cdr3_aa: CASSPPLVNEQLF; cdr3_nt: TGTGCCAGCAGCCCCCCCTTGGTCAATGAGCAGCTCTTC; v_call: TRBV5-4; clone_size: NA; j_call: TRBJ2-1; d_call: NA
cdr3_aa: CASSVDGTGVNYGYTF; cdr3_nt: TGTGCCAGCAGCGTAGATGGGACAGGAGTTAACTATGGCTACACCTTC; v_call: TRBV9; clone_size: many; j_call: TRBJ1-2; d_call: TRBD1